The source of this T cell receptor (beta chain) is a study of Tregs in tolerant kidney transplant recipients. Study results and caveats: The most relevant donor-specific Treg TCRbeta repertoire apparently came from expansion with activated donor B cells. The small number of patients limits these findings pending further validation. For some patients, primers changed over time, blocking nucleotide-level comparison.

CDR3 length: 16 residues. Germline V gives CDR1 LNHDA, CDR2 SQIVND (reference sequence). V was pared by 1 base and J by 8 bases, with 4 bases of the junction left unmatched. Clones were read by immunoSEQ multiplex PCR, and TCRdb kept only the in-frame ones, dropping some. The clone table shows approximately 52,000 clones, with the ten largest holding around 0.88%. Regarding this clone: Its antigen remains unidentified. The read terminates 3 residues before the CDR3 end, so the remaining end is supplied by the germline J gene.

The sequences come from CD4+ T cells from blood, collected before the transplant. The sequence was collected from a human donor who received a combined kidney and bone marrow transplant. V usage is TRBV19 and J usage is TRBJ2-1, with TRBD2 identical over 14 bases. Partial CDR3 DNA: TGTGCCAGTAGTATAGGCGGGACTAGCGGGAGTGATGAG. Translated: CASSIGGTSGSDE. The whole CDR3 protein reads CASSIGGTSGSDEQFF.